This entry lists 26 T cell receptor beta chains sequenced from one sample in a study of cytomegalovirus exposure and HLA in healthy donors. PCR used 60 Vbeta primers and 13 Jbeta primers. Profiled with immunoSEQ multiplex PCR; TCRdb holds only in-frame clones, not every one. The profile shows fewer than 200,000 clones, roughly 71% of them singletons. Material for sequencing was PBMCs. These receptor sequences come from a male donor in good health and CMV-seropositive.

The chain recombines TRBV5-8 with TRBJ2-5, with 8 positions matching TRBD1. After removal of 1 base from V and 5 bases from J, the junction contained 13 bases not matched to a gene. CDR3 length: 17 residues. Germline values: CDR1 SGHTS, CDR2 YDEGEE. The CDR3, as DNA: TGTGCCAGCAGCTTGATTTATGGGACAGGCCAGACCGAGACCCAGTACTTC. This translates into CASSLIYGTGQTETQYF.

CDR3: CASSQGTGGGYEQYF. The CDR3 coding sequence is TGCGCCAGCAGCCAAGGGACAGGGGGGGGATACGAGCAGTACTTC. V and J are TRBV4-3 and TRBJ2-7; TRBD1 matches at 10 bases. After removal of 1 base from V and 4 bases from J, the junction contained 4 bases not matched to a gene. The germline CDR1 and CDR2 sequences are LGHNA and YSLEER. The CDR3 sequence is 15 residues long.

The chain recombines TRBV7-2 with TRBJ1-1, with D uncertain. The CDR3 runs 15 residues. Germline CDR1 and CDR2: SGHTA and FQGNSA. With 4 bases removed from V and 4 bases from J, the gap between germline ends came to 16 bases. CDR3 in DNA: TGTGCCAGCAGCTACGTCCCGGGTGGGAGCACTGAAGCTTTCTTT. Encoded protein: CASSYVPGGSTEAFF.

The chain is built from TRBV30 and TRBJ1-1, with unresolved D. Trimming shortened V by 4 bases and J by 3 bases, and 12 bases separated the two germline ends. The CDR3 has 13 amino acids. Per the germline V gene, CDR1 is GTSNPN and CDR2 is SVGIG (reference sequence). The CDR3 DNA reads TGTGCCTGGAACAGTAGGTTGGACACTGAAGCTTTCTTT. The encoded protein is CAWNSRLDTEAFF.

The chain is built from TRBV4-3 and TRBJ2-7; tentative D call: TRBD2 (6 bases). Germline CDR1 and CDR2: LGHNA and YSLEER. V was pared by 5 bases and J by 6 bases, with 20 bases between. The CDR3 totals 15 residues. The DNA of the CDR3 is TGCGCCAGCAGCTTTACCGGGACTGGTGATGGCGAGCAGTACTTC. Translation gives CASSFTGTGDGEQYF.

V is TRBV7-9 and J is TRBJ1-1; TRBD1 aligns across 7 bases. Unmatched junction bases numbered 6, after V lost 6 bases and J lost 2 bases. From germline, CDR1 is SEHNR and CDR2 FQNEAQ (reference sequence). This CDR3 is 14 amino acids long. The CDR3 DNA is TGTGCCAGCAGACCCACAGGGGTTAACACTGAAGCTTTCTTT. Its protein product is CASRPTGVNTEAFF.

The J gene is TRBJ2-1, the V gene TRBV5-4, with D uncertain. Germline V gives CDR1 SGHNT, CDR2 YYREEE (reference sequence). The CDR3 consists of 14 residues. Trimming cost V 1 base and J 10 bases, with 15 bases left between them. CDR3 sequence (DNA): TGTGCCAGCAGCTTGAACCCCATTAGCAAGGAGCAGTTCTTC. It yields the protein CASSLNPISKEQFF.

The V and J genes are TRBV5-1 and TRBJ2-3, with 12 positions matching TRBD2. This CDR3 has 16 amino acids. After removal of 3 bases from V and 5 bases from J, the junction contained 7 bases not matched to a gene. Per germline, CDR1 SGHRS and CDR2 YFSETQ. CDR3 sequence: CASSSSSGGAIDTQYF. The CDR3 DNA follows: TGCGCCAGCAGCTCGTCTAGCGGGGGGGCTATAGATACGCAGTATTTT.

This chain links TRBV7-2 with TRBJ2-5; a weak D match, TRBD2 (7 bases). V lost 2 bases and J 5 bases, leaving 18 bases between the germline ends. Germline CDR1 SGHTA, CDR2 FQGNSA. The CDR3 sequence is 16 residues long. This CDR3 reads CASSLRGGGVGETQYF. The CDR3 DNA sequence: TGTGCCAGCAGCTTAAGGGGAGGGGGAGTAGGGGAGACCCAGTACTTC.

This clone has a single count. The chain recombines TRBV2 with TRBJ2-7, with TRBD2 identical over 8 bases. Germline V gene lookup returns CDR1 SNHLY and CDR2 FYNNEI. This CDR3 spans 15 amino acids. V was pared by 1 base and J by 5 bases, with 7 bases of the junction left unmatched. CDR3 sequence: CASSEERGGRHEQYF. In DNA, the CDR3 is TGTGCCAGCAGTGAAGAACGGGGGGGACGCCACGAGCAGTACTTC. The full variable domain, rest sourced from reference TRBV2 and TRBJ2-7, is EPEVTQTPSHQVTQMGQEVILRCVPISNHLYFYWYRQILGQKVEFLVSFYNNEISEKSEIFDDQFSVERPDGSNFTLKIRSTKLEDSAMYFCASSEERGGRHEQYFGPGTRLTVT.

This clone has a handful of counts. This CDR3 reads CASSLGLNTGELFF. CDR3 bases: TGTGCCAGCAGTCTCGGACTTAACACCGGGGAGCTGTTTTTT. The chain is built from TRBV6-5 and TRBJ2-2, with a tentative D call TRBD2 (5 bases). This CDR3 is built from 14 residues. Germline V gene lookup returns CDR1 MNHEY and CDR2 SVGAGI. The germline V and J ends were trimmed by 5 bases and 2 bases, with 9 bases remaining between them.

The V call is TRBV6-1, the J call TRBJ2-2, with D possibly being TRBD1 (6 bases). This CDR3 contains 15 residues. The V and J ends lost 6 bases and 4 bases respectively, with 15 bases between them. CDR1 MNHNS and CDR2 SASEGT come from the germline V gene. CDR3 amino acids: CASSYRVGLTGELFF. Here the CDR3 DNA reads TGTGCCAGCAGCTACAGGGTCGGTCTCACCGGGGAGCTGTTTTTT.

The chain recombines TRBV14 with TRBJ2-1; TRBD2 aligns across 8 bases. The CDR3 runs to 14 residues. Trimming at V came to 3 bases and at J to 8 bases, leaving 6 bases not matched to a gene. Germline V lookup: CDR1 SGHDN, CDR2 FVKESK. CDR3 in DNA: TGTGCCAGCAGCCAGTACGGGGGGGCCGATGAGCAGTTCTTC. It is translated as CASSQYGGADEQFF.

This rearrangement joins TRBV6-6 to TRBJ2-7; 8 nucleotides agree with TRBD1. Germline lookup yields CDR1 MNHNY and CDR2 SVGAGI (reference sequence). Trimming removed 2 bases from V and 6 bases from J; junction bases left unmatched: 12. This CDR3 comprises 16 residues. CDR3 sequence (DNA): TGTGCCAGCAGTTACCCCCGAGGACAGGGAGTTGGCGAGCAGTACTTC. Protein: CASSYPRGQGVGEQYF.

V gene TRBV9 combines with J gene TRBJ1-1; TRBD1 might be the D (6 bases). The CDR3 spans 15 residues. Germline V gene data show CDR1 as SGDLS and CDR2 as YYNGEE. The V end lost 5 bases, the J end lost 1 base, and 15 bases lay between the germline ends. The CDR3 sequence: CASRGAVEGNTEAFF. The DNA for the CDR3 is TGTGCCAGCAGGGGGGCGGTTGAGGGGAACACTGAAGCTTTCTTT.

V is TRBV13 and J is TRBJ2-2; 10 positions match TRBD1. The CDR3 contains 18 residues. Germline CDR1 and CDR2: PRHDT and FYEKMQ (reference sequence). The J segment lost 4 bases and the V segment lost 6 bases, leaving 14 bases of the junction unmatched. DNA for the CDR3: TGTGCCAGCAGTCAATCTTTAGACAGGGGGCAAGGCACCGGGGAGCTGTTTTTT. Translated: CASSQSLDRGQGTGELFF.

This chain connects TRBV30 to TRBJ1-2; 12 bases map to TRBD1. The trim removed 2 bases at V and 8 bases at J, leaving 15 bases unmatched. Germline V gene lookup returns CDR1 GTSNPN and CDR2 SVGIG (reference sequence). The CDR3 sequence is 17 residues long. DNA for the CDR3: TGTGCCTGGAGTAAGGGACAGGGGGCGGTTAATATAGGGGGCTACACCTTC. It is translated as CAWSKGQGAVNIGGYTF.

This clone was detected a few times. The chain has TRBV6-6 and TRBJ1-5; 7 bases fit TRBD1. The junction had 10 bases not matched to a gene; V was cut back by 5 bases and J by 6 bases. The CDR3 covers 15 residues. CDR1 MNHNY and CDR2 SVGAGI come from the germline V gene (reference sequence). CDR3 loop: CASSDPPGGTQPQHF. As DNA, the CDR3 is TGTGCCAGCAGTGACCCCCCAGGGGGTACTCAGCCCCAGCATTTT.

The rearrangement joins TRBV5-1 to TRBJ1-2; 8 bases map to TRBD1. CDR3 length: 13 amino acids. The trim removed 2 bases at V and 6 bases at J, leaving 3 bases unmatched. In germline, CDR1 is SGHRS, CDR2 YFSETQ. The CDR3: CASSFLTGDGYTF. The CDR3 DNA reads TGCGCCAGCAGCTTTTTGACAGGGGATGGCTACACCTTC.

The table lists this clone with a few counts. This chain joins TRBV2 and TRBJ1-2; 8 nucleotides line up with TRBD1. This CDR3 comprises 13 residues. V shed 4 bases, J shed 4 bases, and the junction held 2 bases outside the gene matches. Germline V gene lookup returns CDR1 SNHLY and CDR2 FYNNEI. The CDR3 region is CASSADRAYGYTF. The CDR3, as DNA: TGTGCCAGCAGTGCGGACAGGGCCTATGGCTACACCTTC.

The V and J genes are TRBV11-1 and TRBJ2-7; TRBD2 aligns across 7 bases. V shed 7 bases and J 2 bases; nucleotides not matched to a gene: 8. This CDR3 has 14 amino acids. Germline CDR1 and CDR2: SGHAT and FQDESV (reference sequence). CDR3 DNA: TGTGCCAGCACAGTGGGGGGGGACGCCTACGAGCAGTACTTC. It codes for CASTVGGDAYEQYF.

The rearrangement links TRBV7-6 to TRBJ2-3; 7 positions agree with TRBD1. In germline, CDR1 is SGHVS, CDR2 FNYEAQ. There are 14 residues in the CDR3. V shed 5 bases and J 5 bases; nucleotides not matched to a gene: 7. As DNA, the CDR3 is TGTGCCAGCAGCCAGGGGGTCACCCTAGATACGCAGTATTTT. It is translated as CASSQGVTLDTQYF.

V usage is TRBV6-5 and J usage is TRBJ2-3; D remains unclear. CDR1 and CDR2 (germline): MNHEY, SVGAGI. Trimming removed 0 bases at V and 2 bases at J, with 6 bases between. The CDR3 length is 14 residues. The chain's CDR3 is CASSYSATTDTQYF. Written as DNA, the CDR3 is TGTGCCAGCAGTTACTCAGCGACCACAGATACGCAGTATTTT.

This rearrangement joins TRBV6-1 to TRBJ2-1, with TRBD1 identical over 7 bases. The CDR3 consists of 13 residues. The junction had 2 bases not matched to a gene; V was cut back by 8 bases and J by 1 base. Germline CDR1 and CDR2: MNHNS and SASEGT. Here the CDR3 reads CASSGQSYNEQFF. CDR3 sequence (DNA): TGTGCCAGCTCGGGACAGTCCTACAATGAGCAGTTCTTC.

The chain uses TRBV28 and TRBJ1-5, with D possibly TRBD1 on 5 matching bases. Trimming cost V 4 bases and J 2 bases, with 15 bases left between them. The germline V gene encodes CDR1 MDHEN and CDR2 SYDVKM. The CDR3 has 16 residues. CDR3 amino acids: CASSSRQGFGNQPQHF. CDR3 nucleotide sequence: TGTGCCAGCAGTTCCCGGCAGGGATTTGGCAATCAGCCCCAGCATTTT.

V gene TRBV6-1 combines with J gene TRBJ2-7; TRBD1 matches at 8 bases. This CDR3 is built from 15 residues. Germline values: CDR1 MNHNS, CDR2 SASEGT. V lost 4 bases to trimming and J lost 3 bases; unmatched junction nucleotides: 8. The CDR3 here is CASSGLDRAYYEQYF. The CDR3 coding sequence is TGTGCCAGCAGTGGTTTGGACAGGGCTTACTACGAGCAGTACTTC.